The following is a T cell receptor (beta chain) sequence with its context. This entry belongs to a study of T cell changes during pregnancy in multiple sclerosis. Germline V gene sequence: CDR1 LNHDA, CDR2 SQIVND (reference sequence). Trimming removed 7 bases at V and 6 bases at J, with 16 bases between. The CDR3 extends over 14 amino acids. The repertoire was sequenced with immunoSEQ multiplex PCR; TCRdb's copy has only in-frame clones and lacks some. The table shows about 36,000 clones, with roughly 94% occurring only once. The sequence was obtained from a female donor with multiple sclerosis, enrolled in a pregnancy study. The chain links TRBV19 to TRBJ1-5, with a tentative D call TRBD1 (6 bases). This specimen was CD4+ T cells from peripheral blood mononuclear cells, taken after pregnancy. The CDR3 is CASNTQGSSQPQHF. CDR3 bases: TGTGCCAGTAATACTCAGGGGTCAAGTCAGCCCCAGCATTTT.